This T cell receptor (beta chain) was recovered during a study of cytomegalovirus exposure and HLA in healthy donors (dated 2017 in TCRdb). Describing the broader study: An earlier analysis of about 530 of the donors reported 250 to 300 Gb of sequence data and 95 million to 140 million unique TCR beta sequences obtained from some 200 million T cells. Approximately 310 gigabases of sequencing data and around 80 million unique TCR sequences made up an early release that covered several hundred HLA-typed donors. The genetic ancestry cluster associated with self-reported Caucasian donors included around 76% of the roughly 400 genotyped donors. The aim of the study was to test whether cataloging public T cell receptors could identify signatures of past pathogen exposure. The study used immunosequencing to profile the T cell repertoires of 670 or so subjects and linked those repertoires to cytomegalovirus serostatus. In addition to the first cohort of 666 subjects, a separate validation cohort of 130 or so different subjects was used. The study combined high-throughput TCR immunosequencing, statistical association of individual TCRs with disease status, and machine learning to predict cytomegalovirus infection status. In a later analysis, previously published TCR beta repertoires from 500 to 750 donors were re-analyzed and high-resolution HLA genotyping was added so that TCR occurrence patterns could be studied. Rather than drawing on any new phenotypic data, the later analysis identified candidate immune exposures from TCR beta sequences and the way those sequences occurred across donors. To decide whether each TCR beta V gene segment behaved as functional or pseudogenic, an earlier analysis of some 600 of the donors relied on high-throughput TCR beta sequencing. Donor age, sex, ethnicity and CMV serostatus were collected together with the repertoire data. A later genetic analysis used genome-wide SNP genotypes for about 55% of the 666 donors, treating that subset as a discovery cohort. All discovery cohort repertoires had been generated using a single sequencing platform. Both class I and class II loci were covered by HLA typing, at four-digit resolution. The number of donors typed differed by locus, with about 629-640 for A, B, C, DRB1 and DQB1, 522 for DQA1, approximately 570 for DPA1, and 400 to 490 for DPB1. Roughly 5 DR-DQ haplotypes were handled as single units for association and clustering, since linkage in the cohort was strong. Among approximately 370 genotyped donors of the cohort, an average of approximately 240,000 unique TCR beta nucleotide sequences was sequenced per donor, of which about 18% were non-productive.

What the work shows at the level of the full study, not this receptor alone: Because some donors lacked HLA typing at each locus, the association tests relied only on the typed subset. Presence/absence analyses assumed roughly uniform sequencing depth across donors, an assumption that may not hold. In a later analysis, several top co-occurrence clusters were reported to appear linked to parvovirus B19, influenza, CMV and Epstein-Barr virus. Strong co-occurrence of HLA alleles, especially DR and DQ, made assigning TCR associations to individual alleles difficult. A group of highly shared sequence variants was considered likely to be a technical artifact of the sequencing pipeline. An association between a missense DCLRE1C variant and V-gene and J-gene trimming of TCR beta chains was found in a later genetic analysis and replicated in an independent cohort. Only TCR beta chains were sequenced in this cohort, and the absence of alpha or paired-chain data limited detectable features. Most TCR sequences were observed very rarely across donors, whereas some public TCRs were present in many individuals. In an earlier analysis of 500 to 650 of the donors, most TCR beta V segments appeared in productive rearrangements about 87% or about 30% of the time, broadly matching IMGT annotations. A later analysis associated 16,951 TCR beta sequences with specific HLA alleles at a false discovery rate of 0.05. The classifier was reported to diagnose cytomegalovirus status with high specificity and sensitivity in both the original and validation cohorts. The study gave a list of around 170 TCR beta chains associated with cytomegalovirus. It was suggested by the authors that the approach could potentially be generalized to other disease states and immunological phenotypes. A few of the identified cytomegalovirus-associated TCR beta chains were confirmed in vitro to be specific for cytomegalovirus antigens. Compared with equally common non-associated chains, HLA-associated TCR beta chains in a later analysis were more clonally expanded and had lower generation probabilities. In a later genetic analysis, fewer N-insertions in productive TCRs were reported among donors in an Asian-associated ancestry cluster than the roughly 710-donor mean. Correlated functional status among segregating V segments might reflect linkage disequilibrium, but an unknown experimental factor could not be ruled out. Because counts were too low, roughly 18 rarely observed V segments, including chromosome 9 orphons, were left out of the earlier analysis of 587 of the donors. Immune exposure information for the cohort was limited to CMV serostatus. Most CMV-associated TCR beta chains appeared to be HLA-restricted in a later analysis, and the HLA associations seemed to be driven largely by CMV exposure. According to a later analysis, TCR association rates differed among HLA loci, with DRB1 alleles showing the most associated TCRs and HLA-C alleles showing the fewest. A further reported finding was that TCR beta sequences accurately predicted the HLA-A and HLA-B alleles for most subjects in the first cohort.

This clone was recorded a few times. Its antigen is still unknown. Per-base qualities were not stored, and no clone one base away is much larger. The cohort consisted of approximately 690 healthy bone marrow donors. Cohort members were all nominally healthy when sampled, although unrecorded immune exposures were likely present. The donor was CMV seronegative and belonged to the group of several hundred seronegative cohort members. A peripheral blood sample was provided by each donor, and peripheral blood mononuclear cells were used for TCR beta sequencing. The Qiagen DNeasy Blood Extraction Kit was used to extract genomic DNA from the blood cell samples. The library was generated by the immunoSEQ multiplex PCR assay. For the multiplex PCR, a mixture combining 60 forward primers for TCR Vbeta segments and 13 reverse primers for TCR Jbeta segments was used. The CDR3 region of rearranged TCR beta genes was amplified from genomic DNA by a multiplex PCR assay. On the Illumina HiSeq System, the amplified TCR beta libraries were sequenced as 87-base-pair reads. Processing in the source paper ran as follows. A later analysis counted some 74 million unique TCR beta chains across the 650 to 800 repertoires, and 10 million to 12 million of these chains were shared by at least two donors. A nearest-neighbor algorithm error-corrected the raw reads and collapsed the reads into unique sequences, merging closely related sequences to remove PCR and sequencing errors. Alignment of CDR3 sequences to IMGT reference sequences was used to assign V, D and J gene segments. For a sequence to be retained, at least a six-nucleotide match to both a V gene segment and a J gene segment was required. A rearrangement counted as productive if the CDR3 had no stop codons and remained in frame with V and J, and every other rearrangement counted as non-productive. CDR3 was defined by IMGT convention, running from the second conserved V-encoded cysteine to the conserved J-encoded phenylalanine. In an earlier analysis of just under 600 of the donors, sequences lacking an unambiguous match to a single V gene segment were excluded. An earlier analysis of a few hundred of the donors called V segments functional above 56.7% productive rearrangements and segregating when the between-donor standard deviation exceeded 5%. A statistical classification framework was developed to diagnose cytomegalovirus status using the catalog of TCR beta chain sequences. In a later analysis, V and J genes were assigned by comparing TCR nucleotide sequences against IMGT/GENE-DB human TR gene sequences. A later analysis assigned CDR3 sequences and most-parsimonious VDJ recombination scenarios with the TCRdist pipeline. In a later analysis, each TCR beta chain was defined by its CDR3 amino acid sequence together with its V-gene family, and reads lacking a unique V-gene family were excluded. In a later analysis, several hundred highly shared, low-generation-probability nucleotide sequences were removed to address suspected cross-contamination and a sequencing artifact. A later analysis calculated a clonal expansion index for each public chain from normalized within-repertoire ranks of inferred template counts. In a later analysis, generation probabilities were computed with a VDJ recombination model fitted to out-of-frame rearrangements, and the resulting probabilities were checked against IGoR. Hypergeometric tests were used in a later analysis to score TCR-TCR, TCR-HLA and TCR-CMV co-occurrence, with a repertoire-size bias correction applied to the TCR pairs. In a later analysis, false discovery rates were estimated by permuting HLA or CMV assignments 20 times. In a later analysis, co-occurring TCRs were grouped with DBSCAN, and TCRdist sequence similarity was added when clustering was performed within HLA-allele-positive subsets. Co-occurrence clustering excluded repertoires with fewer than 30,000 or more than 120,000 public chains, plus five with anomalous nucleotide sharing. TCRdb took this table from immuneACCESS and kept in-frame rearrangements with V and J called. Such tables lack part of the clones; where checked against another copy, unresolved V genes explain under half of the gap, and the rest is unexplained. V and J calls and clone size are given by that table; D and trimming were obtained from the DNA. Counted in this sample were 180,000 or so clones; 77% of them appeared once. Of the sample, 1.4% is held by the ten largest clones.

This TCR was sampled from a man between 18 and 35 years old in good health and CMV-seronegative. Sequenced sample: PBMCs.

The nucleotides read TGTGCCAGTAAATCTAGGACTAGCGGGAGGAGCACCGGGGAGCTGTTTTTT. Its amino acids are CASKSRTSGRSTGELFF. The rearrangement combines TRBV19 with TRBJ2-2, and TRBD2 aligns with 14 junction nucleotides. Taken from cysteine to phenylalanine, the CDR3 has 17 residues. The CDR3 DNA has 51 bases and is translated from base 1. The CDR1 and CDR2 encoded by the germline V gene (reference sequence) are LNHDA and SQIVND. From V the trimming removes 7 bases and from J it removes 4 bases, while the gene matches leave 8 bases of the junction unaccounted for.